This T cell receptor (beta chain) is drawn from a study of CD8 T cells in ankylosing spondylitis. This clonotype was detected a few times. Its matching antigen is unknown. Study-wide points: For ankylosing spondylitis blood, a TCR beta motif of under ten highly homologous variants appeared characteristic. With a CD8+ phenotype, disease-linked clones were relatively rare in peripheral blood. Matched ankylosing spondylitis synovial fluid reportedly contained a significantly enriched population of disease-linked clones.

V was clipped by 8 bases and J by 4 bases, with 17 bases between them. Germline-derived CDR1 and CDR2 are SGHVS and FQNEAQ. The CDR3 runs to 14 residues. Quantitative 5'-RACE was performed with molecular barcodes, and it yielded the TCR beta libraries. From the 5' RACE reads, TCRdb called clonotypes with MiXCR, one entry per CDR3 protein. The sample comprises about 280,000 distinct CDR3 sequences, 15% to 20% of which are singletons, and 7.8% rests with the top ten. The receptor was isolated from a male donor with ankylosing spondylitis or in good health (not recorded which). The V and J genes are TRBV7-8 and TRBJ1-1, with D possibly matching TRBD1 (5 bases). Sequencing used blood, either unsorted or a sorted T cell fraction (not recorded which). The CDR3 bases are TGTGCCAGCTTCCTGAGGGCGGGGGGCACTGAAGCTTTCTTT. The encoded protein is CASFLRAGGTEAFF. Together with reference TRBV7-8 and TRBJ1-1, the CDR3 gives the full variable domain: GAGVSQSPRYKVAKRGQDVALRCDPISGHVSLFWYQQALGQGPEFLTYFQNEAQLDKSGLPSDRFFAERPEGSVSTLKIQRTQQEDSAVYLCASFLRAGGTEAFFGQGTRLTVV.